This passage covers 7 T cell receptor beta chains from one sample sequenced in a study of vaccination effects on CD4 cells after COVID-19 (dated by TCRdb to 2021 to 2024). After around eleven days of culture, CD4+ T cells were isolated with the EasySep CD4+ T cell isolation kit. To prepare the library, the immunoSEQ multiplex PCR assay was applied. Imported from immuneACCESS, the table was reduced by TCRdb to in-frame sequences with V and J called. These copies leave out some clones; in studies compared against another copy, an unresolved V gene accounts for under half, and the cause of the remainder is not known. The sample data list over 65,000 clones, and 70% to 80% of these were observed just once. The ten most abundant clones make up around 2% of the sample. Their antigens are not known. The sequencing here drew on CD4+ T cells from PBMCs cultured without peptide, taken before COVID-19 vaccination. Receptor source: a human donor who received a COVID-19 vaccine.

The J gene is TRBJ1-3, the V gene TRBV28, with 7 bases fitting TRBD1. Germline values: CDR1 MDHEN, CDR2 SYDVKM. The trim removed 5 bases at V and 2 bases at J, leaving 6 bases unmatched. The CDR3 has 15 residues. The CDR3 region has the DNA TGTGCCAGCAGTCCAAGCACAGGGGCTGGAAACACCATATATTTT. Its translation: CASSPSTGAGNTIYF.

The J gene is TRBJ2-7, the V gene TRBV6-6, with 7 bases lining up with TRBD2. V was clipped by 4 bases and J by 7 bases; unmatched bases: 7. The CDR3 extends over 13 amino acids. CDR1 MNHNY and CDR2 SVGAGI come from the germline V gene (reference sequence). CDR3 DNA sequence: TGTGCCAGCAGTTTATACCAGGGAGGGGAGCAGTACGTC. It is translated as CASSLYQGGEQYV.

The V call is TRBV6-5, the J call TRBJ1-5, with no clear D. Germline CDR1 reads MNHEY; CDR2 reads SVGAGI. The CDR3 has 14 residues. Trimming cost V 0 bases and J 6 bases, with 9 bases left between them. The chain's CDR3 is CASSYSGRGQPQHF. The DNA of the CDR3 is TGTGCCAGCAGTTACTCAGGGCGGGGTCAGCCCCAGCATTTT.

The rearrangement joins TRBV7-8 to TRBJ1-1; D is uncertain. The ends were cut back, 10 bases at V and 0 bases at J, with 12 bases in the middle. Germline CDR1 reads SGHVS; CDR2 reads FQNEAQ. The CDR3 runs to 13 residues. The CDR3 region has the DNA TGTGCCACTAGGACGGCTATGAACACTGAAGCTTTCTTT. It yields the protein CATRTAMNTEAFF.

Here the CDR3 reads CATSDLSAGEYNEQFF. The DNA for the CDR3 is TGTGCCACCAGTGATTTGTCGGCGGGGGAATACAATGAGCAGTTCTTC. The chain carries TRBV24-1 and TRBJ2-1; the match to TRBD2 covers 7 bases. The length of the CDR3 is 16 residues. V trimming: 0 bases; J trimming: 4 bases; junction bases outside the gene matches: 5. CDR1 and CDR2 from the germline V gene are KGHDR and SFDVKD.

The genes are TRBV18 and TRBJ2-5, with 7 bases matching TRBD2. The V and J ends lost 0 bases and 4 bases, in that order; junction bases with no gene match: 8. Germline assignment: CDR1 KGHSH and CDR2 LQKENI. The CDR3 is 16 residues long. The DNA of the CDR3 is TGTGCCAGCTCACCACCGTCTTCACCGGGGGGAGAGACCCAGTACTTC. This sequence encodes CASSPPSSPGGETQYF.

The CDR3 nucleotides are TGTGCCAGCAGTGAATTAGGGGGCGCGACCGGGGAGCTGTTTTTT. Its protein product is CASSELGGATGELFF. The V call is TRBV2, the J call TRBJ2-2; 7 nucleotides agree with TRBD1. J was trimmed by 5 bases and V by 2 bases; bases with no gene match: 5. The germline V gene has CDR1 SNHLY and CDR2 FYNNEI. The CDR3 sequence is 15 residues long.